The 29 T cell receptor beta chains presented below share a single source sample, sequenced in a study of T cell responses to AZD1222 COVID-19 vaccine. Libraries were prepared by immunoSEQ multiplex PCR; TCRdb keeps only in-frame clonotypes and omits some of them. This table has more than 100,000 clones, about 90% appearing once. The sequencing here drew on peripheral blood, taken 28 days after the second AZD1222 dose. These TCRs come from an adult who received the AZD1222 COVID-19 vaccine.

This chain joins TRBV5-6 and TRBJ1-2, with TRBD1 matching over 7 bases. CDR1 and CDR2 from the germline V gene are SGHDT and YYEEEE. There are 17 residues in the CDR3. V shed 3 bases and J 5 bases; nucleotides not matched to a gene: 16. DNA for the CDR3: TGTGCCAGCAGCTCCATCCACTCGGGACAGTCCTATTATGGCTACACCTTC. Encoded protein: CASSSIHSGQSYYGYTF.

This clone was counted once. This rearrangement joins TRBV27 to TRBJ1-2; 7 nucleotides agree with TRBD1. Germline V gene data show CDR1 as MNHEY and CDR2 as SMNVEV (reference sequence). Trimming removed 6 bases from V and 7 bases from J; junction bases left unmatched: 5. The CDR3 length is 12 residues. CDR3 sequence: CASSDRASGYTF. The DNA of the CDR3 is TGTGCCAGCAGCGACAGGGCCAGTGGCTACACCTTC.

This sequence joins TRBV5-1 and TRBJ2-1, with TRBD2 matching over 10 bases. The CDR3 has 19 amino acids. Germline-derived CDR1 and CDR2 are SGHRS and YFSETQ. Trimming cost V 2 bases and J 7 bases; bases outside gene matches: 18. This CDR3 reads CASSFGASGSGGSVNEQFF. The CDR3 nucleotides read TGCGCCAGCAGCTTCGGGGCTAGCGGGAGTGGGGGTTCGGTTAATGAGCAGTTCTTC.

CDR3 sequence: CASRPFGWGQNEKLFF. In DNA form, the CDR3 reads TGCGCCAGCAGGCCTTTTGGGTGGGGGCAGAATGAAAAACTGTTTTTT. The chain employs TRBV4-1 and TRBJ1-4; D possibly corresponds to TRBD1 (6 bases). Germline CDR1 MGHRA, CDR2 YSYEKL. V was clipped by 6 bases and J by 5 bases, with 19 bases between them. The CDR3 has 16 residues.

The chain has TRBV11-2 and TRBJ1-2, with a weak D call TRBD1 (6 bases). Germline V gene sequence: CDR1 SGHAT, CDR2 FQNNGV. Trimming removed 4 bases from V and 4 bases from J, with 16 bases in between. The CDR3 has 15 amino acids. The chain's CDR3 is CASSSKWRGSYGYTF. The CDR3 bases are TGTGCCAGCAGCTCTAAATGGAGGGGGTCCTATGGCTACACCTTC.

The V gene is TRBV6-1, the J gene TRBJ2-5; 8 bases align to TRBD2. Germline-derived CDR1 and CDR2 are MNHNS and SASEGT. The CDR3 contains 18 residues. The J segment lost 1 base and the V segment lost 4 bases, leaving 14 bases of the junction unmatched. This CDR3 is CASSATHGGGGPQETQYF. The CDR3 DNA follows: TGTGCCAGCAGTGCCACCCACGGGGGCGGGGGGCCCCAAGAGACCCAGTACTTC.

This chain connects TRBV11-1 to TRBJ2-5; D gene unclear. CDR1 is SGHAT, CDR2 FQDESV, per germline (reference sequence). This CDR3 region has 12 residues. Trimming pared 5 bases from V and 5 bases from J, leaving 9 bases between. CDR3 coding DNA: TGTGCCAGCAGCCAGTCCTATGAGACCCAGTACTTC. It specifies CASSQSYETQYF.

This chain links TRBV7-2 with TRBJ2-3, with 7 bases fitting TRBD2. Germline trimming cut 5 bases from V and 1 base from J; bases unmatched to any gene: 12. Germline V gene lookup returns CDR1 SGHTA and CDR2 FQGNSA. The CDR3 has 17 residues. CDR3 nucleotide sequence: TGTGCCAGCAGCCAGCAGGTCCGGGAGGCGGGCACAGATACGCAGTATTTT. Amino acids: CASSQQVREAGTDTQYF.

The V and J genes are TRBV6-6 and TRBJ2-7; TRBD1 matches at 10 bases. With 6 bases clipped from V and 8 bases from J, the junction kept 10 bases outside the gene matches. There are 14 residues in the CDR3. Germline CDR1 MNHNY, CDR2 SVGAGI (reference sequence). CDR3 sequence: CASRTGTGDRKQYV. The CDR3 nucleotides are TGTGCCAGCAGGACCGGGACAGGGGACCGAAAGCAGTACGTC.

The genes are TRBV5-4 and TRBJ1-4; possibly TRBD1 for D (5 bases). The CDR3 extends over 15 amino acids. Germline values: CDR1 SGHNT, CDR2 YYREEE (reference sequence). V was clipped by 1 base and J by 4 bases, with 11 bases between them. The CDR3 spells CASSLSGGINEKLFF. CDR3 coding DNA: TGTGCCAGCAGCTTGTCGGGGGGGATTAATGAAAAACTGTTTTTT.

The chain recombines TRBV18 with TRBJ1-2, with a weak D call TRBD1 (5 bases). The CDR3 has 16 residues. V was pared by 2 bases and J by 2 bases, with 15 bases between. Germline assignment: CDR1 KGHSH and CDR2 LQKENI. The CDR3 sequence: CASSPRAGNLNYGYTF. CDR3 nucleotide sequence: TGTGCCAGCTCACCAAGGGCAGGGAATCTAAACTATGGCTACACCTTC. The whole variable domain, filled in from reference TRBV18 and TRBJ1-2, reads NAGVMQNPRHLVRRRGQEARLRCSPMKGHSHVYWYRQLPEEGLKFMVYLQKENIIDESGMPKERFSAEFPKEGPSILRIQQVVRGDSAAYFCASSPRAGNLNYGYTFGSGTRLTVV.

The chain employs TRBV2 and TRBJ1-4, with D uncertain. This CDR3 is 14 amino acids long. The V and J ends lost 7 bases and 11 bases respectively, with 20 bases between them. The V gene's germline CDR1 is SNHLY and CDR2 FYNNEI. The DNA for the CDR3 is TGTGCCAGCACCGCCGTGGGAGGCCCGGACAAACTGTTTTTT. Protein sequence: CASTAVGGPDKLFF.

This chain connects TRBV5-1 to TRBJ2-3; 7 bases align to TRBD2. Germline V gives CDR1 SGHRS, CDR2 YFSETQ. The CDR3 totals 17 residues. V gave up 0 bases and J gave up 4 bases; unmatched junction bases: 11. CDR3 nucleotides: TGCGCCAGCAGCTTGGGTGCTGCGGGGGTCAGTCCAGATACGCAGTATTTT. It codes for CASSLGAAGVSPDTQYF.

The rearrangement joins TRBV27 to TRBJ2-3; tentatively, D is TRBD2 (7 bases). CDR1 and CDR2 from the germline V gene are MNHEY and SMNVEV (reference sequence). Trimming removed 2 bases from V and 0 bases from J, with 9 bases in between. The CDR3 spans 15 residues. CDR3 sequence reads: CASSLGGGSTDTQYF. CDR3 DNA sequence: TGTGCCAGCAGTTTAGGGGGGGGCAGCACAGATACGCAGTATTTT.

The genes are TRBV9 and TRBJ2-5, with 11 nucleotides matching TRBD2. Germline-derived CDR1 and CDR2 are SGDLS and YYNGEE. The CDR3 contains 14 residues. V was clipped by 3 bases and J by 5 bases; unmatched bases: 3. CDR3 nucleotide sequence: TGTGCCAGCAGCGGCACTAGCGGGAGTGAGACCCAGTACTTC. Protein sequence: CASSGTSGSETQYF.

The chain uses TRBV19 and TRBJ1-2, with D possibly being TRBD1 (5 bases). V lost 3 bases and J 8 bases, leaving 16 bases between the germline ends. Per the germline V gene, CDR1 is LNHDA and CDR2 is SQIVND (reference sequence). This CDR3 is built from 14 residues. The CDR3 spells CASSIGGGVTGYTF. As DNA, the CDR3 is TGTGCCAGTAGTATCGGGGGGGGAGTGACCGGCTACACCTTC.

J is TRBJ1-2 and V is TRBV30, with TRBD1 identical over 8 bases. This CDR3 contains 13 residues. V was clipped by 0 bases and J by 6 bases; unmatched bases: 3. In germline, CDR1 is GTSNPN, CDR2 SVGIG (reference sequence). The CDR3: CAWSVTGGHGYTF. In DNA, the CDR3 is TGTGCCTGGAGTGTAACAGGGGGACATGGCTACACCTTC.

This chain uses TRBV6-2 or TRBV6-3 with TRBJ2-3; possible D gene TRBD2, 6 bases. The CDR3 is made up of 20 amino acids. Trimming shortened V by 0 bases and J by 2 bases, and 24 bases separated the two germline ends. Germline CDR1 is MNHEY and CDR2 is SVGEGT. The CDR3 DNA reads as TGTGCCAGCAGTTACTCGCCCCACTCTTTAACTCTAGCGAACACAGATACGCAGTATTTT. This gives the protein CASSYSPHSLTLANTDTQYF.

V and J are TRBV12-5 and TRBJ1-1; a possible D gene is TRBD1 (5 bases). Between the trimmed V and J ends, which lost 6 bases and 0 bases, there was a span of 8 bases. The CDR3 totals 13 residues. Germline V gene data show CDR1 as LGHNT and CDR2 as FRNRAP. DNA of the CDR3: TGTGCTAGTGGGACGGGGCTGAACACTGAAGCTTTCTTT. Encoded protein: CASGTGLNTEAFF.

The chain is built from TRBV29-1 and TRBJ2-3, with D perhaps TRBD1 (5 bases). The CDR3 consists of 14 residues. The V and J ends lost 7 bases and 5 bases respectively, with 19 bases between them. Germline CDR1 is SQVTM and CDR2 is ANQGSEA. The CDR3: CSGWQGWLKDTQYF. DNA of the CDR3: TGCAGCGGCTGGCAGGGATGGTTGAAAGATACGCAGTATTTT.

This chain connects TRBV7-9 to TRBJ2-7; TRBD1 matches 8 bases. Germline trimming cut 4 bases from V and 9 bases from J; bases unmatched to any gene: 5. CDR3 size: 12 residues. The germline gives CDR1 SEHNR, CDR2 FQNEAQ (reference sequence). The CDR3 DNA follows: TGTGCCAGCAGCTCGGACAGGGAAGGGCAGTACTTC. It yields the protein CASSSDREGQYF. The whole variable domain, remainder taken from reference TRBV7-9 and TRBJ2-7, is DTGVSQNPRHKITKRGQNVTFRCDPISEHNRLYWYRQTLGQGPEFLTYFQNEAQLEKSRLLSDRFSAERPKGSFSTLEIQRTEQGDSAMYLCASSSDREGQYFGPGTRLTVT.

The gene calls are TRBV24-1 and TRBJ1-5, with D hard to call. CDR3 size: 12 residues. The V gene lost 9 bases and the J gene lost 6 bases, with 11 bases spanning the gap. Germline assignment: CDR1 KGHDR and CDR2 SFDVKD. The CDR3 loop is CATCSPGQPQHF. CDR3 nucleotide sequence: TGTGCCACCTGCTCTCCTGGTCAGCCCCAGCATTTT.

This clone was seen just once. The V and J genes are TRBV2 and TRBJ2-3, with 7 nucleotides matching TRBD2. After removal of 4 bases from V and 5 bases from J, the junction contained 12 bases not matched to a gene. There are 16 residues in the CDR3. CDR1 is SNHLY and CDR2 is FYNNEI in the germline V gene. The CDR3 nucleotides are TGTGCCAGCAGTGGGCCCCGGGGCCTAGCGGAAGATACGCAGTATTTT. Its protein is CASSGPRGLAEDTQYF.

The chain couples TRBV5-6 to TRBJ2-7, with 10 bases that match TRBD1. After removal of 4 bases from V and 0 bases from J, the junction contained 10 bases not matched to a gene. CDR3 length: 17 amino acids. Germline CDR1 is SGHDT and CDR2 is YYEEEE. The CDR3 sequence: CASSVDRGHLISYEQYF. The CDR3 DNA reads as TGTGCCAGCAGCGTAGACAGGGGGCATTTAATCTCCTACGAGCAGTACTTC.

The genes are TRBV7-2 and TRBJ1-6; a weak D match, TRBD1 (5 bases). Germline V gene lookup returns CDR1 SGHTA and CDR2 FQGNSA. The CDR3 totals 15 residues. V lost 7 bases and J lost 7, with 17 bases in between. The CDR3 here is CASTPLGGVNSPLHF. CDR3 in DNA: TGTGCCAGCACCCCCCTTGGGGGAGTGAATTCACCCCTCCACTTT.

This chain links TRBV11-1 with TRBJ2-3; unclear D gene. V dropped 4 bases and J dropped 6 bases, with 11 bases sitting between them. The CDR3 contains 13 residues. CDR1 and CDR2 from the germline V gene are SGHAT and FQDESV (reference sequence). The CDR3: CASSSGAPDTQYF. As DNA, the CDR3 is TGTGCCAGCAGCTCCGGAGCCCCGGATACGCAGTATTTT.

The J gene is TRBJ2-7, the V gene TRBV7-8; 13 bases fit TRBD2. Germline V gives CDR1 SGHVS, CDR2 FQNEAQ. The CDR3 contains 16 residues. J gave up 5 bases and V 0 bases, and 4 bases lay outside the gene matches. The CDR3 nucleotides are TGTGCCAGCAGCTTAGCGAGGACTAGCGGGAGCCACGAGCAGTACGTC. This gives the protein CASSLARTSGSHEQYV.

The CDR3 DNA follows: TGTGCAAGTCGCTTACGAGGGGATTCTGAGGGAGCTAGCTCCTACAATGAGCAGTTCTTC. Protein product: CASRLRGDSEGASSYNEQFF. The chain joins TRBV12-2 to TRBJ2-1. TRBV12-2 is a listed pseudogene. The CDR3 covers 20 residues.

The chain is built from TRBV19 and TRBJ1-5; D uncertain. In germline, CDR1 is LNHDA, CDR2 SQIVND (reference sequence). Trimming pared 1 base from V and 5 bases from J, leaving 9 bases between. The CDR3 is 14 amino acids. The CDR3, as DNA: TGTGCCAGTAGTATAGGAGACACTTATCAGCCCCAGCATTTT. Protein: CASSIGDTYQPQHF.